This T cell receptor (beta chain) emerged from a study of T-cell reconstitution after alpha-beta-depleted transplantation in children. Unique molecular identifiers were incorporated during preparation of the TCRbeta library. Each CDR3 protein is one row after TCRdb ran MiXCR on the PCR reads. The table records almost 400,000 distinct CDR3 sequences, roughly 20% of them present only once. There are 14 residues in the CDR3. Germline CDR1 is DFQATT and CDR2 is SNEGSKA (reference sequence). The V gene lost 3 bases and the J gene lost 2 bases, with 12 bases spanning the gap. This clonotype was seen many times.

The receptor was derived from a human donor who donated a stem cell graft to a child with acute myeloid leukemia. The sequencing here drew on PBMCs from the stem cell graft donor, taken from the stem cell graft. The rearrangement links TRBV20-1 to TRBJ2-3; possibly TRBD2 for D (5 bases). DNA of the CDR3: TGCAGTGCTAGGGGTGGACTGGCCACAGATACGCAGTATTTT. Its translation: CSARGGLATDTQYF.